Listed here is a single TCR beta chain. Its antigen remains unidentified. The CDR3 spans 16 residues. CDR1 is MDHEN and CDR2 is SYDVKM in the germline V gene. Trimming left V 6 bases short and J 0 bases short, with 15 bases between. Buffy coats from healthy blood donors served as controls. The data were obtained in a study of STAT5B mutations in CD4+ large granular lymphocyte leukemia. The protocol was immunoSEQ multiplex PCR, while the TCRdb copy is restricted to in-frame clones and leaves out a portion. The repertoire consists of about 30,000 clones, with more than 60% occurring once and the leading ten covering around 1.9%. Regarding the study as a whole: Data were not HLA-matched across samples. Without putative leukemic clones, patient CD4-sorted repertoires remained more clonal than healthy CD4+ repertoires. 8/27 top patient clones versus 2/35 control clones were TRBV06-family.

What was sequenced was CD4+ T cells from blood buffy coats. The chain is built from TRBV28 and TRBJ2-4; maybe TRBD1 (7 bases). The receptor comes from a human donor in good health. The CDR3 loop reads CASRSRGALAKNIQYF. The CDR3 coding sequence is TGTGCCAGCAGGTCCAGGGGGGCTCTAGCCAAAAACATTCAGTACTTC. Using reference TRBV28 and TRBJ2-4 for the parts outside the CDR3, the full variable domain is DVKVTQSSRYLVKRTGEKVFLECVQDMDHENMFWYRQDPGLGLRLIYFSYDVKMKEKGDIPEGYSVSREKKERFSLILESASTNQTSMYLCASRSRGALAKNIQYFGAGTRLSVL.